Described below is a single T cell receptor delta chain sequence and its context. Its antigen is still unknown. At one of its ends the junction is not consistent with the germline gene, which may arise from a read error. This same CDR3 is encoded by further DNA sequences in the sample. The data belong to a study of Vδ1+ human thymocytes. Points from the study as a whole: Donors shared many TRG clonotypes but few TRD clonotypes. Unlike peripheral blood Vdelta1+ controls, thymic delta-chain sequences included roughly 18% Vdelta2 and few Vdelta3. Thymic TRG and TRD repertoires appeared highly polyclonal, with Gaussian CDR3 length distributions.

After alphabeta T cell depletion, CD3+ Vdelta1+ Vdelta2- thymocytes were sorted. Purity of the sorted Vdelta1+ thymocytes ranged from roughly 98% to 99.6%. RNA was extracted from the cells and then reverse transcribed. CDR3 amplicons came from multiplex PCR with pooled V-gene forward and constant-region reverse primers. TCRdb reapplied CATT to the multiplex PCR reads. This sample has approximately 25,000 delta-chain clones; approximately 30% occur once, and the top ten carry more than 1.5%. Per germline, CDR1 GEAIGNYY and CDR2 EKD. The CDR3 length is 16 residues. The chain recombines TRDV2 with TRDJ1, with 11 nucleotides matching TRDD3. The receptor's source is a boy in the first two years of life who had congenital heart surgery. The sequenced sample was Vdelta1+ gamma-delta thymocytes from the thymus. Subset: FACS-sorted CD3+ TCRalphabeta- TCRVdelta1+ TCRVdelta2- thymocytes. Here the CDR3 reads CACDTGGWGIRQKLIF. The CDR3 DNA follows: TGCGCCTGTGACACCGGGGGTTGGGGGATACGCCAGAAACTCATCTTT.